Shown below are 21 T cell receptor beta chains from a single sample sequenced in a study of breast tumors, draining lymph nodes, adjacent tissues. TCRdb re-called the multiplex PCR reads through MiXCR, storing one row per CDR3 protein. The table has some 14,000 distinct CDR3 sequences, less than 70% seen once. Sequencing was performed on tumor-adjacent breast tissue. Receptors were obtained from a female donor with breast cancer. Some clones in this sample may be carry-over from other donors' samples.

Details on this clonotype: A read error may account for a junction end that differs from germline. This CDR3 reads CVSSPDSPFSTDTQYF. The CDR3 nucleotides read TGTGTCAGCAGCCCCGACAGCCCTTTTTCCACAGATACGCAGTATTTT. The chain combines TRBV7-9 with TRBJ2-3, with a weak D call TRBD1 (5 bases). There are 16 residues in the CDR3. Germline CDR1 SEHNR, CDR2 FQNEAQ (reference sequence). The full variable domain, rest sourced from reference TRBV7-9 and TRBJ2-3, is DTGVSQNPRHKITKRGQNVTFRCDPISEHNRLYWYRQTLGQGPEFLTYFQNEAQLEKSRLLSDRFSAERPKGSFSTLEIQRTEQGDSAMYLCVSSPDSPFSTDTQYFGPGTRLTVL.

This clonotype is termed medium-sized. CDR3 DNA: TGTGCCAGCAGCTTCGGACCGGCTAGGAGTGGCTACACCTTC. Its translation: CASSFGPARSGYTF. The rearrangement uses TRBV7-8 and TRBJ1-2; no firm D call. This CDR3 is built from 14 residues. Per germline, CDR1 SGHVS and CDR2 FQNEAQ. V was clipped by 3 bases and J by 7 bases, with 15 bases between them.

Of note for this clonotype: The CDR3 end shows no conserved phenylalanine or tryptophan, and so a read error is likely. The chain has TRBV6-1 and TRBJ1-5, with D maybe TRBD1 (5 bases). CDR1 is MNHNS and CDR2 is SASEGT in the germline V gene. This CDR3 is built from 13 residues. The CDR3 sequence: CAGRVEERRPQHL. Written as DNA, the CDR3 is TGTGCCGGCAGGGTAGAGGAGCGGCGGCCCCAGCATCTT.

By proportion, this clonotype is medium-sized (0.01 to 0.1%). CDR3 DNA sequence: TGCAGCGCACAGACTAGCACAGATACGCAGTATTTT. This encodes CSAQTSTDTQYF. The chain employs TRBV29-1 and TRBJ2-3; no clear D. V lost 7 bases and J 0 bases, leaving 8 bases between the germline ends. The CDR3 is 12 residues long. Germline lookup yields CDR1 SQVTM and CDR2 ANQGSEA.

The rearrangement uses TRBV4-1 and TRBJ2-1; 7 bases line up with TRBD2. The CDR3 consists of 18 residues. Germline CDR1 reads MGHRA; CDR2 reads YSYEKL. V was pared by 1 base and J by 4 bases, with 13 bases of the junction left unmatched. The CDR3 DNA reads TGCGCCAGCAGCCAAGTTTTAATTGCCGCGCGGGAGTACAATGAGCAGTTCTTC. Protein product: CASSQVLIAAREYNEQFF.

The rearrangement joins TRBV9 to TRBJ2-5; no firm D call. V gave up 1 base and J gave up 5 bases, with 12 bases separating them. This CDR3 has 14 residues. CDR1 and CDR2 from the germline V gene are SGDLS and YYNGEE. CDR3 sequence reads: CASSVRMSQETQYF. The CDR3 DNA sequence: TGTGCCAGCAGCGTACGCATGTCGCAGGAGACCCAGTACTTC.

The chain recombines TRBV7-9 with TRBJ1-2; TRBD1 might be the D (6 bases). Germline CDR1 SEHNR, CDR2 FQNEAQ (reference sequence). The CDR3 has 14 residues. Trimming shortened V by 4 bases and J by 4 bases, and 13 bases separated the two germline ends. In DNA, the CDR3 is TGTGCCAGCAGCTCTCAGGGGAAGGGCTATGGCTACACCTTC. Its protein product is CASSSQGKGYGYTF.

Comment on this clonotype: No conserved phenylalanine or tryptophan ends this CDR3, so it is likely a read error. It is unclear where the CDR3 begins or ends on the DNA, so no DNA is shown, and the CDR3 is as TCRdb lists it. This rearrangement joins TRBV24-1 to TRBJ1-2; TRBD1 is the table's D call, not checked against the DNA. The CDR3 is 17 residues long, counting both termini. Germline V gives CDR1 KGHDR, CDR2 SFDVKD. CDR3 in amino acids: CATSDSHRDRGSIATPS.

This clonotype is medium-sized by share. This sequence joins TRBV19 and TRBJ1-3; D possibly corresponds to TRBD1 (5 bases). The length of the CDR3 is 16 residues. CDR1 is LNHDA and CDR2 is SQIVND in the germline V gene (reference sequence). V shed 5 bases and J shed 4 bases, with 18 bases lying between them. DNA for the CDR3: TGTGCCAGTAGTTACCGGGACGTGGGACTAGGAAACACCATATATTTT. Its protein product is CASSYRDVGLGNTIYF.

In its sample, this clonotype is medium-sized. This rearrangement joins TRBV7-3 to TRBJ2-2, with no clear D. CDR3 length equals 12 residues. V lost 6 bases and J lost 6, with 8 bases in between. CDR1 is SGHTA, CDR2 FQGTGA, per germline. The chain's CDR3 is CASRSRSGELFF. For the CDR3, the DNA is TGTGCCAGCAGGTCCAGGTCCGGGGAGCTGTTTTTT.

This chain links TRBV5-1 with TRBJ2-2; D not resolved. Germline V gene sequence: CDR1 SGHRS, CDR2 YFSETQ. V lost 4 bases to trimming and J lost 6 bases, with 7 bases between them. This CDR3 has 12 amino acids. CDR3 loop: CASSATAGELFF. The CDR3 nucleotides read TGCGCCAGCAGCGCGACTGCCGGGGAGCTGTTTTTT.

This sequence joins TRBV29-1 and TRBJ1-2; D not resolved. V was shortened by 1 base and J by 0 bases, with 9 bases between the two germline ends. Germline CDR1 is SQVTM and CDR2 is ANQGSEA. The CDR3 loop spans 14 amino acids. This CDR3 reads CSVEGRGANYGYTF. CDR3 coding DNA: TGCAGCGTTGAAGGGCGTGGGGCTAACTATGGCTACACCTTC.

This clonotype came up a few times. This chain connects TRBV7-9 to TRBJ1-5; D perhaps matches TRBD1 (5 bases). The CDR3 is 14 amino acids. Trimming removed 2 bases from V and 4 bases from J, with 9 bases in between. CDR1 is SEHNR, CDR2 FQNEAQ, per germline (reference sequence). CDR3 nucleotide sequence: TGTGCCAGCAGCTTACAGGGAGGGAATCAGCCCCAGCATTTT. This encodes CASSLQGGNQPQHF.

As concerns this clonotype: A read error is likely, as this CDR3 ends without the conserved phenylalanine or tryptophan. The chain couples TRBV9 to TRBJ2-1, with TRBD1 matching over 7 bases. This CDR3 has 13 residues. CDR1 and CDR2 from the germline V gene are SGDLS and YYNGEE. Unmatched junction bases numbered 2, after V lost 4 bases and J lost 4 bases. The CDR3 coding sequence is TGTGCCAGCAGCACGGGACAGTACAATGAGCAGTTCTCC. Translating it yields CASSTGQYNEQFS.

This clonotype was seen at least ten times. The J gene is TRBJ2-3, the V gene TRBV7-8; 10 nucleotides line up with TRBD1. CDR1 and CDR2 (germline): SGHVS, FQNEAQ. The CDR3 length is 17 residues. V trimming: 1 base; J trimming: 2 bases; junction bases outside the gene matches: 6. The CDR3 is CASSLVTGGSPTDTQYF. The CDR3 bases are TGTGCCAGCAGCTTAGTGACAGGGGGCTCCCCCACAGATACGCAGTATTTT. The variable domain in full, completed from reference TRBV7-8 and TRBJ2-3, reads GAGVSQSPRYKVAKRGQDVALRCDPISGHVSLFWYQQALGQGPEFLTYFQNEAQLDKSGLPSDRFFAERPEGSVSTLKIQRTQQEDSAVYLCASSLVTGGSPTDTQYFGPGTRLTVL.

This clonotype is categorized as medium-sized. The rearrangement uses TRBV6-5 and TRBJ2-7; D is possibly TRBD2 (5 bases). The V and J ends lost 6 bases and 3 bases respectively, with 12 bases between them. Germline V gene lookup returns CDR1 MNHEY and CDR2 SVGAGI. CDR3 length: 13 residues. CDR3 coding DNA: TGTGCCAGCAGGAGGACGGAGGTCTACGAGCAGTACTTC. Translation gives CASRRTEVYEQYF.

The chain employs TRBV5-6 and TRBJ2-7; no definite D call. The CDR3 is made up of 12 amino acids. Germline V lookup: CDR1 SGHDT, CDR2 YYEEEE. Trimming pared 0 bases from V and 7 bases from J, leaving 8 bases between. This CDR3 reads CASSLEQIEQYF. The CDR3 DNA follows: TGTGCCAGCAGCTTGGAGCAGATAGAGCAGTACTTC. The whole variable domain, filled in from reference TRBV5-6 and TRBJ2-7, reads DAGVTQSPTHLIKTRGQQVTLRCSPKSGHDTVSWYQQALGQGPQFIFQYYEEEERQRGNFPDRFSGHQFPNYSSELNVNALLLGDSALYLCASSLEQIEQYFGPGTRLTVT.

The rearrangement joins TRBV20-1 to TRBJ2-7; 9 positions agree with TRBD2. V trimming: 3 bases; J trimming: 4 bases; junction bases outside the gene matches: 10. The CDR3 loop spans 15 amino acids. Germline V CDR1 and CDR2: DFQATT, SNEGSKA (reference sequence). In DNA form, the CDR3 reads TGCAGTGCTAGCCTAGCTAGCGGGATTTCGTACGAGCAGTACTTC. Residues: CSASLASGISYEQYF.

The genes are TRBV5-8 and TRBJ1-2, with 10 bases aligning to TRBD1. Germline trimming cut 4 bases from V and 8 bases from J; bases unmatched to any gene: 5. Germline CDR1 SGHTS, CDR2 YDEGEE. The CDR3 has 13 amino acids. CDR3: CASSGGTGVGYTF. CDR3 bases: TGTGCCAGCAGCGGGGGGACAGGGGTCGGCTACACCTTC.

The rearrangement uses TRBV7-9 and TRBJ2-2; no reliable D call. This CDR3 region has 12 residues. The germline gives CDR1 SEHNR, CDR2 FQNEAQ (reference sequence). The V gene lost 4 bases and the J gene lost 7 bases, with 7 bases spanning the gap. CDR3 region: CASSSLDGELFF. CDR3 nucleotides: TGTGCCAGCAGCTCCCTGGACGGGGAGCTGTTTTTT.

J is TRBJ2-2 and V is TRBV19, with 7 bases fitting TRBD1. The CDR3 has 16 residues. J lost 2 bases, V lost 4 bases, and 7 bases had no gene match. Germline CDR1 is LNHDA and CDR2 is SQIVND (reference sequence). CDR3 DNA: TGTGCCAGTAGTACCAGACAGGGCCCTAACACCGGGGAGCTGTTTTTT. It translates to CASSTRQGPNTGELFF.